Ten or more counts support the clone carrying this T cell receptor (beta chain). This sample stems from a study of T cells in Graves' hyperthyroidism and ophthalmopathy. Study-wide context: At the time of initial diagnosis and before any treatment, peripheral blood was collected.

Germline CDR1 ENHRY, CDR2 SYGVKD. The CDR3 loop spans 13 amino acids. The V and J ends lost 9 bases and 1 base respectively, with 12 bases between them. Using RNA transcripts as the source, TCR beta CDR3 regions were amplified. When the TCR CDR3 underwent first-round RT-PCR, the HTBI primer set was used. One entry per CDR3 protein, called by TCRdb with MiXCR from the multiplex PCR reads. The repertoire includes nearly 600,000 distinct CDR3 sequences, over 11% of them detected once, and about 5.8% sits in the top ten. Sequencing was done on a sample of blood. The sequence came from a woman in her twenties or thirties with Graves' hyperthyroidism that later progressed to Graves' ophthalmopathy. This sequence joins TRBV10-3 and TRBJ1-1; a weak D match, TRBD1 (6 bases). The CDR3 DNA reads TGTGCCATACTGGGACAAAAGAACACTGAAGCTTTCTTT. It is translated as CAILGQKNTEAFF.